Following are 17 T cell receptor beta chains from one sample sequenced in a study of vaccination effects on CD4 cells after COVID-19. Antigen-specific CD4+ T cells were expanded (with viral peptide pools) by the ViraFEST assay ahead of sequencing. After around ten days in culture, the CD4+ T cells were isolated. The participants, recipients of two vaccine doses, got either BNT162b2 or mRNA-1273. Assay: immunoSEQ multiplex PCR; the TCRdb copy retains only in-frame clones and omits some. The data hold approximately 30,000 clones, with roughly 63% observed a single time. No cognate antigen is known for these TCRs. The sequenced sample was CD4+ T cells from PBMCs cultured with SARS-CoV-2 spike peptides, obtained after COVID-19 vaccination. The receptors shown here come from a human donor who received a COVID-19 vaccine.

This clone was detected only a few times. This chain connects TRBV7-6 to TRBJ2-7, with 8 bases identical to TRBD2. The V gene's germline CDR1 is SGHVS and CDR2 FNYEAQ. This CDR3 region has 14 residues. Unmatched junction bases numbered 4, after V lost 5 bases and J lost 1 base. CDR3: CASSPGGGSYEQYF. The CDR3 nucleotides read TGTGCCAGCAGCCCTGGCGGGGGGTCCTACGAGCAGTACTTC. The whole variable domain, filled in from reference TRBV7-6 and TRBJ2-7, reads GAGVSQSPRYKVTKRGQDVALRCDPISGHVSLYWYRQALGQGPEFLTYFNYEAQQDKSGLPNDRFSAERPEGSISTLTIQRTEQRDSAMYRCASSPGGGSYEQYFGPGTRLTVT.

This clone was detected a few times. The CDR3 spells CASSESSYEQYF. The CDR3 DNA is TGTGCCAGTAGTGAGAGTTCCTACGAGCAGTACTTC. The chain joins TRBV19 to TRBJ2-7; no reliable D call. V dropped 5 bases and J dropped 1 base, with 6 bases sitting between them. Germline values: CDR1 LNHDA, CDR2 SQIVND (reference sequence). This CDR3 region has 12 residues.

This clone has more than one count but fewer than ten. Written as DNA, the CDR3 is TGTGCCAGCAGCACGAGAAGGACTCCCAAGACCTATAATTCACCCCTCCACTTT. Its protein is CASSTRRTPKTYNSPLHF. The rearrangement links TRBV21-1 to TRBJ1-6. TRBV21-1 is classified as a pseudogene. The CDR3 is 18 residues long.

The chain employs TRBV10-1 and TRBJ1-1; TRBD1 matches at 7 bases. The junction had 6 bases not matched to a gene; V was cut back by 4 bases and J by 1 base. Germline CDR1 and CDR2: WNHNN and SYGVQD (reference sequence). This CDR3 is 15 amino acids long. CDR3 in DNA: TGCGCCAGCAGTGGGCTCGGACAGGCGAACACTGAAGCTTTCTTT. Amino acids: CASSGLGQANTEAFF.

This clone was observed a single time. This chain links TRBV5-8 with TRBJ1-2; perhaps TRBD1 as D (6 bases). The CDR3 has 14 residues. CDR1 and CDR2 from the germline V gene are SGHTS and YDEGEE. Trimming took off 1 base at V and 4 bases at J, with 11 bases between the two ends. The CDR3 nucleotides are TGTGCCAGCAGCTTGACCAGGGGTGGCTATGGCTACACCTTC. This translates into CASSLTRGGYGYTF.

This clone was seen a handful of times. The CDR3 nucleotides are TGTGCCAGCAGCTCAGGGACAGCAGGCAATCAGCCCCAGCATTTT. It translates to CASSSGTAGNQPQHF. The chain uses TRBV7-9 and TRBJ1-5; 7 positions match TRBD1. The CDR3 runs 15 residues. Per the germline V gene, CDR1 is SEHNR and CDR2 is FQNEAQ (reference sequence). V shed 4 bases, J shed 2 bases, and the junction held 5 bases outside the gene matches. Complete variable domain (other parts from reference TRBV7-9 and TRBJ1-5): DTGVSQNPRHKITKRGQNVTFRCDPISEHNRLYWYRQTLGQGPEFLTYFQNEAQLEKSRLLSDRFSAERPKGSFSTLEIQRTEQGDSAMYLCASSSGTAGNQPQHFGDGTRLSIL.

This clone turned up a few times. The chain couples TRBV5-4 to TRBJ1-3, with TRBD1 as a possible D gene (6 bases). The V and J ends lost 1 base and 3 bases respectively, with 11 bases between them. The CDR3 is 15 residues long. Germline V gives CDR1 SGHNT, CDR2 YYREEE (reference sequence). Here the CDR3 reads CASSLMGASGNTIYF. The CDR3 nucleotides are TGTGCCAGCAGCTTGATGGGGGCAAGTGGAAACACCATATATTTT.

This clone has just one count. J is TRBJ2-1 and V is TRBV5-6; a possible D gene is TRBD2 (6 bases). This CDR3 has 16 residues. CDR1 and CDR2 (germline): SGHDT, YYEEEE. V shed 0 bases and J shed 1 base, with 11 bases lying between them. For the CDR3, the DNA is TGTGCCAGCAGCTTGGTCGTTAGCGGATCCTACAATGAGCAGTTCTTC. Translating it yields CASSLVVSGSYNEQFF.

The J gene is TRBJ2-1, the V gene TRBV27; D is undetermined. The CDR3 length is 16 residues. Germline CDR1 MNHEY, CDR2 SMNVEV (reference sequence). The V end lost 2 bases, the J end lost 0 bases, and 11 bases lay between the germline ends. CDR3 residues: CASSLIQRNSYNEQFF. The CDR3 nucleotides read TGTGCCAGCAGTTTAATTCAACGGAACTCCTACAATGAGCAGTTCTTC.

The gene calls are TRBV6-5 and TRBJ2-7, with 8 bases aligning to TRBD2. Germline CDR1 and CDR2: MNHEY and SVGAGI. Trimming cost V 7 bases and J 6 bases; bases outside gene matches: 5. This CDR3 comprises 12 residues. CDR3 coding DNA: TGTGCCAGCATAAGCGGGGGCTCCGAGCAGTACTTC. This translates into CASISGGSEQYF.

This clone was counted between two and nine times. The V gene is TRBV11-2, the J gene TRBJ1-5, with TRBD1 matching 7 bases. V was pared by 2 bases and J by 6 bases, with 7 bases of the junction left unmatched. The CDR3 is 15 residues long. Germline values: CDR1 SGHAT, CDR2 FQNNGV. The CDR3 protein is CASSLTSGGAQPQHF. DNA for the CDR3: TGTGCCAGCAGCTTAACCTCAGGGGGGGCTCAGCCCCAGCATTTT.

The chain employs TRBV27 and TRBJ2-1; 8 bases map to TRBD2. V shed 3 bases and J 0 bases; nucleotides not matched to a gene: 1. CDR1 is MNHEY and CDR2 is SMNVEV in the germline V gene (reference sequence). This CDR3 spans 15 amino acids. As DNA, the CDR3 is TGTGCCAGCAGTTTGGGGACTAGCTCCTACAATGAGCAGTTCTTC. Its protein is CASSLGTSSYNEQFF.

V gene TRBV2 combines with J gene TRBJ1-1, with TRBD1 matching over 10 bases. Germline values: CDR1 SNHLY, CDR2 FYNNEI. The CDR3 has 12 amino acids. J lost 7 bases, V lost 6 bases, and 2 bases had no gene match. CDR3 in DNA: TGTGCCAGCAGGGGGACAGGGGTTGAAGCTTTCTTT. Amino acid sequence: CASRGTGVEAFF.

This chain links TRBV30 with TRBJ2-4; D is perhaps TRBD1 (6 bases). Trimming took 3 bases from V and 8 from J, leaving 11 bases between them. The CDR3 length is 12 residues. CDR1 and CDR2 (germline): GTSNPN, SVGIG (reference sequence). The chain's CDR3 is CAWRRTGHIQYF. The CDR3 bases are TGTGCCTGGAGACGAACAGGGCACATTCAGTACTTC.

The V and J genes are TRBV14 and TRBJ2-3; D is uncertain. The V end was cut by 5 bases, the J end by 5 bases, with 11 bases between. CDR1 and CDR2 from the germline V gene are SGHDN and FVKESK. The CDR3 has 13 amino acids. CDR3 DNA sequence: TGTGCCAGCAGCGGCGTAGCCCGAGATACGCAGTATTTT. Translated: CASSGVARDTQYF. The whole variable domain, remainder taken from reference TRBV14 and TRBJ2-3, is EAGVTQFPSHSVIEKGQTVTLRCDPISGHDNLYWYRRVMGKEIKFLLHFVKESKQDESGMPNNRFLAERTGGTYSTLKVQPAELEDSGVYFCASSGVARDTQYFGPGTRLTVL.

The chain uses TRBV7-9 and TRBJ1-6, with TRBD1 as a possible D gene (5 bases). This CDR3 comprises 17 residues. The ends were cut back, 1 base at V and 7 bases at J, with 17 bases in the middle. Per the germline V gene, CDR1 is SEHNR and CDR2 is FQNEAQ (reference sequence). CDR3 nucleotide sequence: TGTGCCAGCAGCTTAGTCCCCGTGGGGGTGGGAAATTCACCCCTCCACTTT. Its translation: CASSLVPVGVGNSPLHF.

The chain is built from TRBV28 and TRBJ1-2, with 8 nucleotides matching TRBD1. The CDR3 length is 13 residues. Germline loops: CDR1 MDHEN, CDR2 SYDVKM. V shed 6 bases, J shed 6 bases, and the junction held 6 bases outside the gene matches. The CDR3 protein is CASRPGQGNGYTF. In nucleotides, the CDR3 is TGTGCCAGCAGGCCAGGACAGGGAAATGGCTACACCTTC.